This passage covers 23 T cell receptor beta chains from one sample sequenced in a study of prognosis after radiotherapy for stage I lung cancer. TCR beta CDR3 was amplified from genomic DNA by two-round multiplex PCR. Primers specific to each TRBV and TRBJ gene were used in first-round PCR. TCRdb called the multiplex PCR reads again in MiXCR, with one record for every CDR3 protein. Of roughly 30,000 distinct CDR3 sequences detected, 35% to 45% appear once; the ten largest clones hold roughly 14%. Sequences were derived from PBMCs, sampled before or after stereotactic body radiation therapy (not recorded which). The receptors were gathered from a donor over 45 with non-small cell lung cancer.

This clonotype was recorded at least ten times. The gene calls are TRBV7-3 and TRBJ2-5; D is ambiguous. This CDR3 has 13 amino acids. Germline CDR1 and CDR2: SGHTA and FQGTGA. V was shortened by 2 bases and J by 0 bases, with 4 bases between the two germline ends. The CDR3 sequence: CASSLGNQETQYF. CDR3 DNA sequence: TGTGCCAGCAGCTTAGGGAACCAAGAGACCCAGTACTTC.

Note on this clonotype: A far larger clone is a single base away, which makes a read error likely. This chain uses TRBV6-4 with TRBJ1-2; weak D call: TRBD1 (5 bases). Germline V gene data show CDR1 as MRHNA and CDR2 as SNTAGT. The CDR3 spans 15 residues. V lost 7 bases to trimming and J lost 3 bases, with 18 bases between them. The CDR3 nucleotides read TGTGCCAGCATGGCTGACGGGGGAGGCCACTATGGCTACACCTTC. It yields the protein CASMADGGGHYGYTF.

The chain employs TRBV6-2 or TRBV6-3 and TRBJ2-7; D assignment may be TRBD1 or TRBD2 (5 bases each). The CDR3 spans 15 residues. V lost 6 bases to trimming and J lost 1 base, with 16 bases between them. CDR1 MNHEY and CDR2 SVGEGT come from the germline V gene. CDR3 amino acids: CASSYGDPLSYEQYF. CDR3 DNA sequence: TGTGCCAGCAGCTATGGGGACCCTCTTTCCTACGAGCAGTACTTC.

The chain combines TRBV20-1 with TRBJ2-3, with 13 nucleotides matching TRBD2. The junction had 8 bases not matched to a gene; V was cut back by 1 base and J by 4 bases. CDR1 is DFQATT, CDR2 SNEGSKA, per germline (reference sequence). The CDR3 totals 17 residues. CDR3: CSARGEGTSGNPDTQYF. The DNA for the CDR3 is TGCAGTGCTAGAGGAGAAGGGACTAGCGGGAACCCAGATACGCAGTATTTT.

This clonotype occurred once. The CDR3 DNA sequence: TGTGCCAGCAGCTTAGGTGCGGGGTATTTGACCAATGAGCAGTTCTTC. It translates to CASSLGAGYLTNEQFF. This chain connects TRBV11-3 to TRBJ2-1; TRBD2 might be the D (6 bases). The CDR3 sequence is 16 residues long. Trimming left V 1 base short and J 6 bases short, with 16 bases between. Looked up from germline, CDR1 is SGHNT and CDR2 is YENEEA.

V and J are TRBV6-1 and TRBJ2-1; TRBD2 is a possible D gene (6 bases). The CDR3 has 12 amino acids. Germline loops: CDR1 MNHNS, CDR2 SASEGT. Trimming cost V 8 bases and J 7 bases, with 12 bases left between them. As DNA, the CDR3 is TGTGCCAGCGGCCGGGGGTGGAATGAGCAGTTCTTC. Encoded protein: CASGRGWNEQFF.

As DNA, the CDR3 is TGCGCCAGCAGCCAAGAAGGGACAGGGGTGACACCCCTCCACTTT. Translation: CASSQEGTGVTPLHF. This chain joins TRBV4-1 and TRBJ1-6; TRBD1 agrees at 10 bases. There are 15 residues in the CDR3. CDR1 is MGHRA, CDR2 YSYEKL, per germline. V was pared by 0 bases and J by 11 bases, with 4 bases of the junction left unmatched.

In this sample, this clonotype turned up a few times. Just one base apart from a much larger clone, this may be a read error. The rearrangement uses TRBV6-1 and TRBJ1-4, with a possible D match to TRBD1 (6 bases). V was trimmed by 5 bases and J by 5 bases, leaving 18 bases between them. Germline assignment: CDR1 MNHNS and CDR2 SASEGT. The CDR3 sequence is 16 residues long. The CDR3 is CASSLKPGAGNEKLFF. The CDR3 DNA follows: TGTGCCAGCAGTCTCAAACCGGGGGCGGGGAATGAAAAACTGTTTTTT.

This clonotype is judged medium-sized (0.01 to 0.1%). The V and J genes are TRBV27 and TRBJ2-2; D is unresolved. Between the trimmed V and J ends, which lost 4 bases and 3 bases, there was a span of 12 bases. Germline CDR1 MNHEY, CDR2 SMNVEV (reference sequence). The CDR3 sequence is 15 residues long. In DNA form, the CDR3 reads TGTGCCAGCAGTTCATCAATTGAGCACACCGGGGAGCTGTTTTTT. It yields the protein CASSSSIEHTGELFF.

J is TRBJ2-7 and V is TRBV6-2 or TRBV6-3, with 7 nucleotides matching TRBD1. Germline CDR1 is MNHEY and CDR2 is SVGEGT. J was trimmed by 4 bases and V by 10 bases; bases with no gene match: 10. This CDR3 is built from 13 residues. The CDR3 DNA reads as TGTGCCAACAGCACAGGGGTGTGGTACGAGCAGTACTTC. Protein product: CANSTGVWYEQYF.

This clonotype is medium-sized within its sample. The chain links TRBV6-1 to TRBJ1-6; possibly TRBD1 for D (6 bases). This CDR3 comprises 13 residues. V lost 10 bases and J lost 6, with 13 bases in between. Germline V gene lookup returns CDR1 MNHNS and CDR2 SASEGT. CDR3 coding DNA: TGTGCCACCCTCCGGGACATTAATTCACCCCTCCACTTT. It specifies CATLRDINSPLHF.

The chain is built from TRBV12-3 or TRBV12-4 and TRBJ2-1; possibly TRBD2 for D (6 bases). The CDR3 has 14 residues. The ends were cut back, 4 bases at V and 2 bases at J, with 9 bases in the middle. The CDR3 protein is CASSSGLPYNEQFF. Here the CDR3 DNA reads TGTGCCAGCAGTTCGGGACTCCCCTACAATGAGCAGTTCTTC.

To note about this clonotype: It may be a read error: a sequence one base away is much more abundant. J is TRBJ1-1 and V is TRBV6-5, with a tentative D call TRBD1 (6 bases). The CDR3 is 16 residues long. Germline CDR1 MNHEY, CDR2 SVGAGI. The V end was cut by 0 bases, the J end by 4 bases, with 15 bases between. The CDR3 bases are TGTGCCAGCAGTTACTCGACAGGAACCTTGAGCACTGAAGCTTTCTTT. This encodes CASSYSTGTLSTEAFF.

This clonotype was detected only a few times. One junction end does not reproduce the germline sequence, and a read error may be involved. The gene calls are TRBV5-6 and TRBJ2-7; 10 bases are shared with TRBD2. From germline, CDR1 is SGHDT and CDR2 YYEEEE. The CDR3 runs to 16 residues. The CDR3 coding sequence is TGTGCCAGCAGCTTGTCCAGCGGGGGGGCCGGGTACGGGCAGTACTTC. Residues: CASSLSSGGAGYGQYF.

The chain is built from TRBV7-2 and TRBJ1-2; the D is unclear. V was trimmed by 2 bases and J by 2 bases, leaving 6 bases between them. This CDR3 contains 13 residues. CDR1 and CDR2 from the germline V gene are SGHTA and FQGNSA. CDR3 sequence reads: CASSLNRNYGYTF. The CDR3 region has the DNA TGTGCCAGCAGCTTAAACAGAAACTATGGCTACACCTTC.

This chain links TRBV6-1 with TRBJ1-3; perhaps TRBD1 as D (5 bases). The germline gives CDR1 MNHNS, CDR2 SASEGT. The CDR3 consists of 16 residues. Trimming cost V 1 base and J 3 bases, with 13 bases left between them. CDR3 sequence (DNA): TGTGCCAGCAGTGAAGACCAGGGCGTACGTGGAAACACCATATATTTT. Its translation is CASSEDQGVRGNTIYF.

This clonotype was observed at least ten times. The chain has TRBV12-3 or TRBV12-4 and TRBJ2-3; D not resolved. V was clipped by 4 bases and J by 5 bases, with 4 bases between them. The CDR3 spans 11 residues. The CDR3 loop reads CASSSQDTQYF. The CDR3 coding sequence is TGTGCCAGCAGTTCCCAAGATACGCAGTATTTT.

For this clonotype: A read error likely explains this, since a far larger clone differs by one base. This sequence joins TRBV6-4 and TRBJ2-7; 10 nucleotides align to TRBD1. From germline, CDR1 is MRHNA and CDR2 SNTAGT. Trimming cost V 6 bases and J 6 bases; bases outside gene matches: 8. This CDR3 spans 14 amino acids. For the CDR3, the DNA is TGTGCCAGCAGCTTGGGACAGGGGTCGCGCGAGCAGTACTTC. Translating it yields CASSLGQGSREQYF.

The chain combines TRBV24-1 with TRBJ2-1, with D uncertain. V lost 3 bases and J 6 bases, leaving 11 bases between the germline ends. CDR3 length: 14 amino acids. Germline V gene lookup returns CDR1 KGHDR and CDR2 SFDVKD. The CDR3 spells CATSDPNACNEQFF. CDR3 DNA sequence: TGTGCCACCAGTGATCCCAATGCCTGCAATGAGCAGTTCTTC.

The table lists this clonotype with many counts. V is TRBV3-1 and J is TRBJ2-3; unclear D gene. The germline V gene has CDR1 LGHDT and CDR2 YNNKEL (reference sequence). Trimming stripped 1 base from V and 4 bases from J, with 18 bases between. There are 17 residues in the CDR3. CDR3 loop: CASSQVYRGWQADTQYF. CDR3 sequence (DNA): TGTGCCAGCAGCCAAGTTTATCGCGGATGGCAGGCAGATACGCAGTATTTT.

Regarding this clonotype: This is likely an artifact of a read error, given a far larger clone one base away. This chain joins TRBV6-1 and TRBJ2-3, with 7 bases matching TRBD1. The germline V gene has CDR1 MNHNS and CDR2 SASEGT. The CDR3 runs to 15 residues. Unmatched junction bases numbered 9, after V lost 7 bases and J lost 2 bases. The DNA of the CDR3 is TGTGCCAGCAAAATCAGGGGGTATGACACAGATACGCAGTATTTT. Translated: CASKIRGYDTDTQYF.

The table lists this clonotype with many counts. This rearrangement joins TRBV19 to TRBJ2-7, with 10 bases fitting TRBD1. The V and J ends lost 0 bases and 4 bases, in that order; junction bases with no gene match: 3. Germline V CDR1 and CDR2: LNHDA, SQIVND (reference sequence). The CDR3 sequence is 15 residues long. This chain's CDR3 is CASSIDRDRGYEQYF. In nucleotides, the CDR3 is TGTGCCAGTAGTATAGATCGGGACAGGGGATACGAGCAGTACTTC.

The V gene is TRBV6-2 or TRBV6-3, the J gene TRBJ2-1; D is uncertain. V was shortened by 4 bases and J by 0 bases, with 10 bases between the two germline ends. Germline V gene lookup returns CDR1 MNHEY and CDR2 SVGEGT. CDR3 length: 15 residues. CDR3 sequence reads: CASSWLVSSYNEQFF. The CDR3 DNA reads as TGTGCCAGCAGTTGGTTGGTGAGCTCCTACAATGAGCAGTTCTTC.